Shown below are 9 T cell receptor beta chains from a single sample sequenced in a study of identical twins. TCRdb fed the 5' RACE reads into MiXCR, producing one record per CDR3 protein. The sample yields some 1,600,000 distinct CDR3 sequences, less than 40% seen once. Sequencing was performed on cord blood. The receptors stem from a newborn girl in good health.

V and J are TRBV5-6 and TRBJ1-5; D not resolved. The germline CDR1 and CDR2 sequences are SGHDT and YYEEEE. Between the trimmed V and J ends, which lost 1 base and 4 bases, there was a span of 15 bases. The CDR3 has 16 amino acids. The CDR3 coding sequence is TGTGCCAGCAGCTTGCGGACGGGCCTCTCTAATCAGCCCCAGCATTTT. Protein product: CASSLRTGLSNQPQHF. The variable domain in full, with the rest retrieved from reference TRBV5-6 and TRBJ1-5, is DAGVTQSPTHLIKTRGQQVTLRCSPKSGHDTVSWYQQALGQGPQFIFQYYEEEERQRGNFPDRFSGHQFPNYSSELNVNALLLGDSALYLCASSLRTGLSNQPQHFGDGTRLSIL.

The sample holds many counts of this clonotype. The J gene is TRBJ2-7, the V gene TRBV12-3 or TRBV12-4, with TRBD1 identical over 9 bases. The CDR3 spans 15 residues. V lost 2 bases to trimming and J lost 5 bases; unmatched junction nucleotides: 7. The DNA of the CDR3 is TGTGCCAGCAGTTTAAGGGACAGGGCAGTCAACGAGCAGTACTTC. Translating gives CASSLRDRAVNEQYF.

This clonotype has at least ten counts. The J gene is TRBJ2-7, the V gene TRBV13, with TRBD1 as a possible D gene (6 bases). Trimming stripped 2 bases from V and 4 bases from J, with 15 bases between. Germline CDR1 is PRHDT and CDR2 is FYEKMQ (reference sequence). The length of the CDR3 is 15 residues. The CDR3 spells CASSLSLTGGYEQYF. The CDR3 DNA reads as TGTGCCAGCAGCTTATCCCTGACAGGAGGTTACGAGCAGTACTTC.

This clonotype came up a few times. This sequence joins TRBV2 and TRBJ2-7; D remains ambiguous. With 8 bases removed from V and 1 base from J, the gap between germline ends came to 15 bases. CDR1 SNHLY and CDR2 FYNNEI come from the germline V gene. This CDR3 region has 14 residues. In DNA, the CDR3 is TGTGCCAGCGTAGGGAATACGCAGTCCTACGAGCAGTACTTC. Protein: CASVGNTQSYEQYF.

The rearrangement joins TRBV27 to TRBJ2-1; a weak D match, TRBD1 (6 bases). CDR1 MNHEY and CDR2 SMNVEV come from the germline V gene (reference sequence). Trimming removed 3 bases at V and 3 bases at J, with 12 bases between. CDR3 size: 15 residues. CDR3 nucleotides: TGTGCCAGCAGTTTTGGGCAGGGACACTACAATGAGCAGTTCTTC. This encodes CASSFGQGHYNEQFF.

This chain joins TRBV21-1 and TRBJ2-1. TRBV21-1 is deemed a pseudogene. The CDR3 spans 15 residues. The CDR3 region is CASSKDQTPQKKQFF. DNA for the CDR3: TGTGCCAGCAGCAAAGATCAAACTCCACAAAAAAAGCAGTTCTTC.

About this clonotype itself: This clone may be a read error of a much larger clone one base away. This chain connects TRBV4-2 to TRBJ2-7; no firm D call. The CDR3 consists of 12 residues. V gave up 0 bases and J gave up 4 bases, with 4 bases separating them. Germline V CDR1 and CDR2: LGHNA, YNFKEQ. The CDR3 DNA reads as TGTGCCAGCAGCCAAGATGAGTACGAGCAGTACTTC. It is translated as CASSQDEYEQYF.

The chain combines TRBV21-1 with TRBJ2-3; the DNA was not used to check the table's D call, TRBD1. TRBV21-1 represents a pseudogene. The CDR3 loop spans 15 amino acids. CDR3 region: CASSKLRQTTDTQYF. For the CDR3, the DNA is TGTGCCAGCAGCAAATTGCGACAGACCACCGATACGCAGTATTTT.

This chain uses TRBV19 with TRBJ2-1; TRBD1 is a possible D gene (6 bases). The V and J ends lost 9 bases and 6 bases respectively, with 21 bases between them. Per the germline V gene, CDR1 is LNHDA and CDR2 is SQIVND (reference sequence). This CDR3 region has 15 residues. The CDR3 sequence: CASTATHLRGNEQFF. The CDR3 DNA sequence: TGTGCCAGCACAGCGACTCACCTCAGGGGCAATGAGCAGTTCTTC.